The T cell receptor beta chain described here comes from a study of identifying expanded T cells in peripheral blood. Study-wide results and caveats: Differentially abundant clones: roughly 1.2 between replicates, 16.4 at roughly 2 weeks, 19 to 20 at four. Clone count variance between approximately 2-week samples rose with total template count.

Healthy donors had no documented immune events, such as infections, while sampled. Comment on this clone: Antigen: not known.

V dropped 1 base and J dropped 5; count of bases not matched to a gene: 5. Germline CDR1 is MGHDK and CDR2 is SYGVNS. The CDR3 runs to 15 residues. The assay was immunoSEQ multiplex PCR, and TCRdb's table has in-frame clones only and misses some. Of around 82,000 clones in the sample, around 84% were seen once. The chain uses TRBV25-1 and TRBJ2-7; 10 bases align to TRBD1. The sample comprised blood. The TCR was taken from a person aged 18 to 70 in good health. For the CDR3, the DNA is TGTGCCAGCAGTGAATCCTCCGGGACAGGGGACGAGCAGTACTTC. This gives the protein CASSESSGTGDEQYF.